This T cell receptor beta chain was profiled in a study of cytomegalovirus exposure and HLA in healthy donors. CDR1 and CDR2 (germline): MGHRA, YSYEKL. V was clipped by 4 bases and J by 6 bases; unmatched bases: 11. This CDR3 region has 15 residues. This clone was observed a single time. The PCR made use of 60 Vbeta and 13 Jbeta primers. Method: immunoSEQ multiplex PCR; TCRdb's copy keeps in-frame clones and lacks some. The sample includes 100,000 to 120,000 clones, over 65% of them seen just once. The donors (healthy individuals) were bone marrow donors. The TCR originated in a woman younger than 45 in good health and CMV-seropositive. This chain connects TRBV4-1 to TRBJ2-7; the match to TRBD2 covers 8 bases. The specimen sequenced was PBMCs. CDR3 sequence reads: CASSPLGTSSREQYF. For the CDR3, the DNA is TGCGCCAGCAGCCCGCTTGGGACTAGTTCCCGCGAGCAGTACTTC.